The subject of this entry is one T cell receptor beta chain. This sample was taken from a study of blood T cell repertoires in COVID-19. TCRdb keeps only in-frame clones here, not all; method: immunoSEQ multiplex PCR. The sample yields about 180,000 clones, just under 90% seen once. This receptor was obtained from a woman aged 70-85 years with COVID-19, enrolled during active disease. The sample consisted of peripheral blood.

The DNA for the CDR3 is TGTGCCAGCAGCCGACTAGCGGGAAACACAGATACGCAGTATTTT. Translating it yields CASSRLAGNTDTQYF. The V call is TRBV5-8, the J call TRBJ2-3; 11 bases map to TRBD2. V shed 4 bases, J shed 2 bases, and the junction held 3 bases outside the gene matches. Germline CDR1 and CDR2: SGHTS and YDEGEE. This CDR3 is 15 amino acids long.